The clone carrying this T cell receptor beta chain was seen a handful of times. Its target is unknown. Trimming removed 4 bases from V and 7 bases from J; junction bases left unmatched: 10. From germline, CDR1 is SGHAT and CDR2 FQDESV (reference sequence). CDR3 size: 15 residues. Time point described: patch test 2, 6 weeks after DPC sensitization. The treatment denotes: therapeutic diphenylcyclopropenone sensitization with weekly scalp DPC. This entry comes from a study of human T cells and chemical hapten exposure. Study as a whole: Sensitization applied 2% DPC to about 2 cm by about 2 cm of upper inner arm skin. Patients were mainly female, each with alopecia areata, totalis or universalis. The study's findings and limits: The study found that DPC sensitization did not change TCRs above 1 in 1000 frequency.

Each CDR3 protein is one row after TCRdb ran MiXCR on the RACE reads. There are just over 350,000 distinct CDR3 sequences in the sample; about 6% occur only once, and around 5.8% lies in the top ten. Here the sequenced sample was whole blood, taken in connection with sensitization to the hapten diphenylcyclopropenone (DPC). This chain uses TRBV11-1 with TRBJ2-1; 7 nucleotides match TRBD1. The source of this sequence is a woman under 30 with alopecia areata. Some clones in this sample may be carry-over from other donors' samples. This CDR3 is CASSSRDSRGNEQFF. The CDR3 DNA reads TGTGCCAGCAGCTCACGGGACAGTAGGGGGAATGAGCAGTTCTTC.